The sequence of this TCR beta chain was determined in a study of shared clonotypes between healthy human individuals. Sequenced by immunoSEQ multiplex PCR; TCRdb stores in-frame clones only, minus some. The top ten clones hold about 0.41% of a sample with a few million clones, roughly 90% of them seen once. Points on this clone: Its antigen is as yet unknown. Other nucleotide sequences in the sample specify the same CDR3.

There were only Caucasian adults among the donors, and all lived in Nashville, Tennessee. This CDR3 region has 15 residues. Germline lookup yields CDR1 SGDLS and CDR2 YYNGEE. Trimming removed 0 bases from V and 3 bases from J, with 10 bases in between. Notes on the study in general: Relative to memory subsets, naive subsets generally showed larger estimated richness. Some clonotypes were shared by all four sorted-subset donors, while others were not shared. The non-shared ones had lower generation probabilities than the shared ones.

This clonotype was sampled from a man aged 18 to 30 in good health. Some clones in this sample may be carry-over from other donors' samples. The chain uses TRBV9 and TRBJ2-1, with no clear D. The sequenced material came from naive CD4+ T cells from PBMCs. Sample subset: CD45RA+ positively selected. DNA for the CDR3: TGTGCCAGCAGCGTAGCTGGCGACCTCTACAATGAGCAGTTCTTC. Translation gives CASSVAGDLYNEQFF.